These T cell receptor beta chains were read from a single sample in a study of response to subunit inactivated influenza vaccine. TCRdb fed the RT-PCR reads into MiXCR, producing one record per CDR3 protein. The sample carries around 200,000 distinct CDR3 sequences, about a tenth recorded once. This material consisted of non-naive T cells sorted from PBMCs, taken on the day of vaccination. The source is a man aged 45 to 65 who received an inactivated influenza vaccine. The CDR3 runs from the conserved cysteine through the conserved F or W. The order of the fields is D gene, V gene, J gene, clone size, CDR3 length, CDR3 protein, CDR3 DNA. A D gene is named only where the DNA matches it firmly. Size values are once, few and many counts, or a class for expanded clones, and some rows have none.

-	TRBV9	TRBJ2-2	-	14	CASCGTGMNGELFF	TGTGCCAGCTGCGGCACAGGGATGAACGGGGAGCTGTTTTTT
-	TRBV5-1	TRBJ2-5	few	13	CASSFNGEETQYF	TGCGCCAGCAGCTTCAACGGGGAAGAGACCCAGTACTTC
-	TRBV5-1	TRBJ2-7	few	12	CASSVERGEQYF	TGCGCCAGCAGCGTAGAACGTGGAGAGCAGTACTTC
TRBD2	TRBV28	TRBJ2-1	many	17	CASSSLLSGASGSEQFF	TGTGCCAGCAGTTCCCTTTTAAGCGGGGCGTCTGGAAGTGAGCAGTTCTTC
TRBD1	TRBV28	TRBJ1-4	few	14	CASSETGGNEKLFF	TGTGCCAGCAGTGAGACAGGGGGCAATGAAAAACTGTTTTTT
-	TRBV6-1	TRBJ2-6	-	19	CASSPIIRGISSGANVLTF	TGTGCCAGCAGTCCAATTATAAGGGGAATTAGTTCTGGGGCCAACGTCCTGACTTTC
-	TRBV5-5	TRBJ1-3	-	14	CASSPVGSGNTIYF	TGTGCCAGCAGCCCGGTCGGAAGCGGAAACACCATATATTTT
TRBD2	TRBV11-2	TRBJ2-1	few	20	CASSPSPRIAGGGNYNEQFF	TGTGCCAGCAGCCCCTCCCCCAGAATAGCGGGAGGGGGCAACTACAATGAGCAGTTCTTC
-	TRBV6-2/TRBV6-3	TRBJ2-7	many	12	CASSFFNGEQYF	TGTGCCAGCAGTTTCTTCAATGGTGAGCAGTACTTC
TRBD2	TRBV10-3	TRBJ2-7	-	17	CAISEPGLGTTSYEQYF	TGTGCCATCAGTGAGCCGGGACTAGGCACAACCTCCTACGAGCAGTACTTC
-	TRBV4-1	TRBJ2-7	few	13	CASSLRTAYEQYF	TGCGCCAGCAGCCTGCGGACTGCCTACGAGCAGTACTTC
TRBD2	TRBV7-2	TRBJ2-3	-	17	CASSLRGIAGYTDTQYF	TGTGCCAGCAGCTTACGAGGAATAGCGGGGTACACAGATACGCAGTATTTT
TRBD2	TRBV7-2	TRBJ2-1	few	16	CASSAGLAGGNNEQFF	TGTGCCAGCAGCGCCGGACTAGCGGGGGGAAACAATGAGCAGTTCTTC
-	TRBV20-1	TRBJ1-1	few	12	CSALRLNTEAFF	TGCAGTGCTTTACGGTTGAACACTGAAGCTTTCTTT
-	TRBV6-2/TRBV6-3	TRBJ2-1	many	14	CAGSSPWANNEQFF	TGTGCCGGTTCATCGCCCTGGGCGAACAATGAGCAGTTCTTC
TRBD1	TRBV7-2	TRBJ1-2	many	17	CASSQVPGQIANYGYTF	TGTGCCAGCAGCCAGGTTCCGGGACAGATTGCCAACTATGGCTACACCTTC
-	TRBV5-1	TRBJ1-2	many	13	CASSLVSGESYTF	TGCGCCAGCAGCTTGGTATCCGGGGAGAGCTACACCTTC
TRBD2	TRBV3-1	TRBJ2-1	few	12	CASSPERGGVIF	TGTGCCAGCAGCCCCGAACGGGGGGGCGTCATCTTC
-	TRBV4-2	TRBJ2-1	many	11	CASRRGDEQFF	TGTGCCAGCAGGAGGGGGGATGAGCAGTTCTTC
-	TRBV28	TRBJ2-3	-	13	CASNKQPTDTQYF	TGTGCCAGCAACAAACAGCCCACAGATACGCAGTATTTT
-	TRBV12-3/TRBV12-4	TRBJ1-5	-	14	CASSLVSGDQPQHF	TGTGCCAGCAGTTTAGTCTCTGGTGATCAGCCCCAGCATTTT
-	TRBV5-5	TRBJ1-2	-	11	CASGGNYGYTF	TGTGCCAGCGGCGGAAACTATGGCTACACCTTC
TRBD1	TRBV28	TRBJ2-3	few	17	CASSYDPDRAPTDTQYF	TGTGCCAGCAGTTACGACCCCGACAGGGCCCCCACAGATACGCAGTATTTT
-	TRBV4-2	TRBJ1-1	-	12	CASSQDREEAFF	TGTGCCAGCAGCCAAGATCGAGAGGAAGCTTTCTTT
-	TRBV4-3	TRBJ2-7	many	13	CASSQGETGEQYF	TGCGCCAGCAGCCAAGGTGAGACAGGCGAGCAGTACTTC
-	TRBV5-6	TRBJ2-3	few	18	CASSLWRGLLDSTDTQYF	TGTGCCAGCAGCTTGTGGCGGGGACTTCTAGATAGCACAGATACGCAGTATTTT
-	TRBV18	TRBJ2-1	few	14	CASSPRREGSEQFF	TGTGCCAGCTCACCACGGCGGGAAGGGTCGGAGCAGTTCTTC
-	TRBV20-1	TRBJ2-7	many	12	CSARGGKVEQYF	TGCAGTGCTAGGGGCGGGAAGGTCGAGCAGTACTTC
-	TRBV28	TRBJ2-1	-	13	CASSESSYNEQFF	TGTGCCAGCAGCGAGAGCTCCTACAATGAGCAGTTCTTC
TRBD1	TRBV9	TRBJ1-2	-	15	CASSGRTGQDYGYTF	TGTGCCAGCAGCGGGCGGACAGGACAAGACTATGGCTACACCTTC
TRBD1	TRBV5-1	TRBJ2-7	few	16	CASSLDAATGVYEQYF	TGCGCCAGCAGCTTGGACGCGGCAACAGGGGTCTACGAGCAGTACTTC
-	TRBV7-2	TRBJ2-4	many	16	CASSQPSWIAKNIQYF	TGTGCCAGCAGCCAACCGTCGTGGATAGCCAAAAACATTCAGTACTTC
-	TRBV7-2	TRBJ2-2	many	14	CASSLSRATGELFF	TGTGCCAGCAGCTTAAGCAGGGCCACCGGGGAGCTGTTTTTT
TRBD1	TRBV7-2	TRBJ1-2	few	15	CASSVNAGGNYGYTF	TGTGCCAGCAGTGTTAACGCAGGGGGTAACTATGGCTACACCTTC
-	TRBV12-3/TRBV12-4	TRBJ1-1	many	15	CASSLRVPGHTEAFF	TGTGCCAGCAGTCTCAGGGTTCCGGGACACACTGAAGCTTTCTTT
TRBD2	TRBV20-1	TRBJ2-1	few	22	CSARDQAAIAGTLGSSYNEQFF	TGCAGTGCTAGAGACCAGGCCGCAATAGCGGGAACCCTAGGAAGCTCCTACAATGAGCAGTTCTTC
-	TRBV20-1	TRBJ2-7	few	14	CSARDGRTDYEQYF	TGCAGTGCTAGAGATGGGCGGACGGATTACGAGCAGTACTTC
-	TRBV5-4	TRBJ2-3	few	13	CASSRVETDTQYF	TGTGCCAGCAGCCGGGTGGAGACAGATACGCAGTATTTT
-	TRBV9	TRBJ2-5	few	16	CASSPPGVGLLETQYF	TGTGCCAGCAGCCCCCCGGGGGTAGGGTTACTGGAGACCCAGTACTTC
TRBD1	TRBV10-3	TRBJ2-4	few	16	CAISAETGLAKNIQYF	TGTGCCATCAGTGCGGAGACAGGGCTAGCCAAAAACATTCAGTACTTC
-	TRBV4-3	TRBJ2-3	-	15	CASSQTAGITDTQYF	TGCGCCAGCAGCCAAACGGCAGGAATCACAGATACGCAGTATTTT
-	TRBV20-1	TRBJ2-2	-	14	CSAPDSANTGELFF	TGCAGTGCTCCTGACAGCGCGAACACCGGGGAGCTGTTTTTT
-	TRBV7-6	TRBJ2-2	few	16	CASSWRQGGDTGELFF	TGTGCCAGCAGCTGGCGACAGGGAGGGGACACCGGGGAGCTGTTTTTT
-	TRBV7-2	TRBJ2-1	few	14	CASSLTGANNEQFF	TGTGCCAGCAGCTTAACGGGGGCCAACAATGAGCAGTTCTTC
-	TRBV6-2/TRBV6-3	TRBJ1-1	many	11	CASSHKGDAFF	TGTGCCAGCAGTCACAAGGGTGATGCTTTCTTT
TRBD1	TRBV18	TRBJ1-1	-	16	CASSPGDRGQNTEAFF	TGTGCCAGCTCACCGGGGGACAGGGGGCAAAATACTGAAGCTTTCTTT
-	TRBV20-1	TRBJ2-5	-	15	CSAGYRGAWQETQYF	TGCAGTGCTGGGTATCGGGGGGCATGGCAAGAGACCCAGTACTTC
-	TRBV7-2	TRBJ2-1	many	15	CASSLLGIPYNEQFF	TGTGCCAGCAGCCTTCTGGGGATACCCTACAATGAGCAGTTCTTC
-	TRBV7-8	TRBJ1-2	few	13	CASSARGSYGYTF	TGTGCCAGCAGCGCCAGGGGTTCCTATGGCTACACCTTC
TRBD2	TRBV5-5	TRBJ2-3	few	16	CASSFPTSGVADTQYF	TGTGCCAGCAGCTTTCCCACTAGCGGGGTCGCAGATACGCAGTATTTT
TRBD2	TRBV12-3/TRBV12-4	TRBJ2-7	-	19	CASSPLKLFRGLAGYEQSF	TGTGCCAGCAGTCCTTTAAAGCTTTTTCGGGGACTAGCGGGCTACGAGCAGTCCTTC
TRBD1	TRBV20-1	TRBJ2-3	many	14	CSAFRDRVTDTQYF	TGCAGTGCTTTCCGGGACAGGGTGACAGATACGCAGTATTTT
TRBD2	TRBV2	TRBJ2-1	once	18	CAFCGDEGLAGIQVEQFF	TGTGCCTTCTGTGGGGACGAGGGACTAGCGGGAATTCAGGTTGAGCAGTTCTTC